This TCR beta chain is drawn from a study of T cells in localized non-small cell lung cancer. Findings of the study overall: Among the top 100 tumor clones, a median about 58 appeared in adjacent lung. Uninvolved adjacent lung showed the highest T cell clonality, exceeding tumor.

A word on this clone: The antigen is not known.

The V gene end was trimmed by 3 bases and the J gene end by 1 base; junction bases not matched to a gene: 7. This CDR3 region has 17 residues. Per the germline V gene, CDR1 is SGHDT and CDR2 is YYEEEE. TCRdb keeps only in-frame clones here, not all; method: immunoSEQ multiplex PCR. The data contain fewer than 100,000 clones, 87% of them singletons. Here the sequenced sample was peripheral blood, taken before any cancer treatment. This receptor was taken from a man aged 35-69 years with stage I squamous cell lung carcinoma. The chain carries TRBV5-6 and TRBJ2-6, with 7 positions matching TRBD1. The CDR3 DNA is TGTGCCAGCAGCTGGGGGCCAGGGGGATCTGGGGCCAACGTCCTGACTTTC. This gives the protein CASSWGPGGSGANVLTF.